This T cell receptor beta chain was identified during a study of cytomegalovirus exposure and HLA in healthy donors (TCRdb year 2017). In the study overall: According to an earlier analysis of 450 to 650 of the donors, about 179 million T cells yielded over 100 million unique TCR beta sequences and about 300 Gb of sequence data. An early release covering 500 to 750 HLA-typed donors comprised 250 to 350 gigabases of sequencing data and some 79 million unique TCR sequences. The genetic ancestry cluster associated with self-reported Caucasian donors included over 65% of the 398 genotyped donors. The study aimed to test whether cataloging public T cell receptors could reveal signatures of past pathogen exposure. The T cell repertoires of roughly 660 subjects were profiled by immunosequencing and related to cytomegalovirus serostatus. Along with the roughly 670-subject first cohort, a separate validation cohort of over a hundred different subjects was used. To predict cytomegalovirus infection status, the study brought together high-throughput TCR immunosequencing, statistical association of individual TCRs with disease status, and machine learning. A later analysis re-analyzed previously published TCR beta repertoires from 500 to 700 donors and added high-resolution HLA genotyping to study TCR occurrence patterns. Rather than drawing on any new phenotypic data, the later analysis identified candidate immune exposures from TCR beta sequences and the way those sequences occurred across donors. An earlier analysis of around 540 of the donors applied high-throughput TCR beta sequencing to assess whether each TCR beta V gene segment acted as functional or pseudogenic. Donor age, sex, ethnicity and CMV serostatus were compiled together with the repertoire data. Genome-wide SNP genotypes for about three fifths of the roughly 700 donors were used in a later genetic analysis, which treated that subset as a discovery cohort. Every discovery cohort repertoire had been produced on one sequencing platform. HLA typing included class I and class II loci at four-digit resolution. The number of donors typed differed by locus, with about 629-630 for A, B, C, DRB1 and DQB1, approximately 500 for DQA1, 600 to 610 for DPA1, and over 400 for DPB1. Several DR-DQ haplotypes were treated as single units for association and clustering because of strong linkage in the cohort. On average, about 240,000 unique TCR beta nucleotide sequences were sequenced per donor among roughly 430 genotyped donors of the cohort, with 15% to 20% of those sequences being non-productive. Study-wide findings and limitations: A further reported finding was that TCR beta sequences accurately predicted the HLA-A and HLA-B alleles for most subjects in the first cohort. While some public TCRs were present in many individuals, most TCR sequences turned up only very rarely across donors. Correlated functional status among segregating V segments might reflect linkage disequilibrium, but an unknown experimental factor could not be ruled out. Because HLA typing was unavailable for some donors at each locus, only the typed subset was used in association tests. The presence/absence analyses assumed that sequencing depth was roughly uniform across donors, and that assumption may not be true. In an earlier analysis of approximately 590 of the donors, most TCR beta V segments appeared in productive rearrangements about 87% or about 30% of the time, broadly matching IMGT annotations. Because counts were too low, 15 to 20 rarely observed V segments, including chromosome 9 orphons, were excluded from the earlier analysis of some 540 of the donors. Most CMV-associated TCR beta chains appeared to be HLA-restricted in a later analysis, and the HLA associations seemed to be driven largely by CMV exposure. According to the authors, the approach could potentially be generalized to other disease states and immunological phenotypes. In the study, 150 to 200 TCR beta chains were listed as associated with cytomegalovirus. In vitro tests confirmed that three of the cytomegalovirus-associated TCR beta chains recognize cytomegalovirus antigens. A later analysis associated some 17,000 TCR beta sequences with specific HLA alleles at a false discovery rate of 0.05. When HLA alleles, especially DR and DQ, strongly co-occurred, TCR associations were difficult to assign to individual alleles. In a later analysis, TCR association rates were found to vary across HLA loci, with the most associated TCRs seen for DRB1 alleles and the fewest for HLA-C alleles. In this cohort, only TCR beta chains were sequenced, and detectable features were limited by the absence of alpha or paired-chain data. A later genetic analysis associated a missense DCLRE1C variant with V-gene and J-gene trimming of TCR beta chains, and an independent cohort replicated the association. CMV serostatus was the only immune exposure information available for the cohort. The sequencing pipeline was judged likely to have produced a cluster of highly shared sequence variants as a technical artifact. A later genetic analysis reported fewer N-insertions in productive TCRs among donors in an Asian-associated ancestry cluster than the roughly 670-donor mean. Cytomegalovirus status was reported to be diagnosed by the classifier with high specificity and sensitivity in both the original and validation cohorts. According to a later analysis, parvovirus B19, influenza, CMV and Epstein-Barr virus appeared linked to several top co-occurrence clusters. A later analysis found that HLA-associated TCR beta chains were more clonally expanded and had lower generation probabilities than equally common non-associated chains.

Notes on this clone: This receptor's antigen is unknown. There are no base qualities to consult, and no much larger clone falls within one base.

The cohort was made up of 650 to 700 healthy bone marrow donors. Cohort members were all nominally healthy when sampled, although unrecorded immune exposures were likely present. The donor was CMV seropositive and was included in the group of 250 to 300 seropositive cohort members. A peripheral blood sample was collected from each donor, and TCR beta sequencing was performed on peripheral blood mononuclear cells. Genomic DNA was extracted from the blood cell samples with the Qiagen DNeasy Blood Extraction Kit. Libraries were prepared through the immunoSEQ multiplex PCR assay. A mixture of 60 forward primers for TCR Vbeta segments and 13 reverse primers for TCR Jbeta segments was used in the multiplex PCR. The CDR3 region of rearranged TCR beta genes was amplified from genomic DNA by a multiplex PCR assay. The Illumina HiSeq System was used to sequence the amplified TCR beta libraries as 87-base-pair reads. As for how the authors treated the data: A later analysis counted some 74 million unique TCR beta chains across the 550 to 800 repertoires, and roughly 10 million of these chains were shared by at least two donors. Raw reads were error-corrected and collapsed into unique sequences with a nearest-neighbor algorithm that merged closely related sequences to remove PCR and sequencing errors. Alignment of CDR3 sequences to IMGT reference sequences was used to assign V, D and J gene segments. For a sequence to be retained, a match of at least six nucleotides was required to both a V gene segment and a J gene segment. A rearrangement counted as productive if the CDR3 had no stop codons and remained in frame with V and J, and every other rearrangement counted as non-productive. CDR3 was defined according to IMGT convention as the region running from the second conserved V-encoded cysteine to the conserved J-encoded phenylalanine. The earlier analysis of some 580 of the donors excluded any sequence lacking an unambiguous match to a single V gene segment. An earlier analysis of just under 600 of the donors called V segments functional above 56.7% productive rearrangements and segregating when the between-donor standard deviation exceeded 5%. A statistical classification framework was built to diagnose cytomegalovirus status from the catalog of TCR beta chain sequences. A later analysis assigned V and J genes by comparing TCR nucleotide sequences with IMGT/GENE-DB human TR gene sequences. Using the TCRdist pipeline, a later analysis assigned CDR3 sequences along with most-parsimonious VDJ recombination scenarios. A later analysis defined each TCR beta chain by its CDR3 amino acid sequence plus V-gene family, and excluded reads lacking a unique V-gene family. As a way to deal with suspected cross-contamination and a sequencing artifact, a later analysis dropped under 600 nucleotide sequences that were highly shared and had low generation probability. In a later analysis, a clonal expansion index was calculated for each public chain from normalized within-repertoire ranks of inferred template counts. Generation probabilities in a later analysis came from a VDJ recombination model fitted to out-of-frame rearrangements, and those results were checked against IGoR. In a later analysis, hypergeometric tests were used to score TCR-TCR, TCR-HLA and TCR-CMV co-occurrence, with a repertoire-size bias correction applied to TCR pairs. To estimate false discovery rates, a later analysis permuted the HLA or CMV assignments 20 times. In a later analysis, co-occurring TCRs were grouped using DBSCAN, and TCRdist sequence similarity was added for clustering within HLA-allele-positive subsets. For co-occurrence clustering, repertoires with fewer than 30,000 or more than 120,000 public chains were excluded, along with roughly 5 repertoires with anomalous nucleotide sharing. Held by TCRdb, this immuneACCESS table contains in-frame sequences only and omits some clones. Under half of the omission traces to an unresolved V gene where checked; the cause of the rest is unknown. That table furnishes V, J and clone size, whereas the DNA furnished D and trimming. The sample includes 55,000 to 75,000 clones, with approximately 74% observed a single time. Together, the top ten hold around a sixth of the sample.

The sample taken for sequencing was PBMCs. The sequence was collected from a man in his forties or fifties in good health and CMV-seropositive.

The encoded CDR3 is CASSRVPGTDTQYF. The DNA sequence is TGCGCCAGCAGCCGAGTCCCCGGCACAGATACGCAGTATTTT. The rearrangement joined TRBV4-3 to TRBJ2-3, with no confidently assigned D gene. The germline V gene sets CDR1 to LGHNA and CDR2 to YSLEER. From cysteine to phenylalanine, the CDR3 is 14 amino acids long. The sequence is cut down to CDR3 DNA, 42 bases in frame from base 1. V is cut by 4 bases and J by 1 base, and the space between the germline ends is 9 bases.